Only a few counts were recorded for the clone carrying this T cell receptor beta chain. CDR1 and CDR2 (germline): SGHTA, FQGNSA. The CDR3 sequence is 12 residues long. V lost 5 bases and J lost 6, with 10 bases in between. These data are taken from a study of PD-L1 blockade in urothelial cancer. Looking at the study overall: It was at some point between 2013 and 2015 that patients started atezolizumab at 1,200 mg intravenously every 3 weeks. From 0 to 3 prior chemotherapy regimens had been given to the patients.

Each patient's cancer was a locally advanced or metastatic urothelial carcinoma. Synthetic TCR analog templates were spiked into all PCRs individually. Generated by immunoSEQ multiplex PCR, the TCRdb table keeps only in-frame clones and is missing some. The sample lists around 100,000 clones, 70% to 85% occurring once. This chain links TRBV7-2 with TRBJ1-2; no clear D gene. This TCR was recovered from a man aged 45-60 years with urothelial cancer. The specimen was PBMCs, collected around atezolizumab (anti-PD-L1) treatment. CDR3 in amino acids: CASSPVADGYTF. Written as DNA, the CDR3 is TGTGCCAGCAGCCCGGTTGCTGATGGCTACACCTTC.